This T cell receptor (beta chain) was recovered during a study of spatial heterogeneity in lung cancer. Specified time point: sample taken at primary tumor resection. Material for sequencing was whole RNA from tumor, nontumor lung or frozen PBMC, left unsorted. In its sample, this clonotype was seen many times. The V gene lost 0 bases and the J gene lost 1 base, with 5 bases spanning the gap. Germline V CDR1 and CDR2: ENHRY, SYGVKD. This CDR3 spans 14 amino acids. TCRdb re-called the 5' RACE reads with MiXCR, one entry per CDR3 protein. This sample has approximately 12,000 distinct CDR3 sequences, with approximately 6.2% found just once.

V gene TRBV10-3 combines with J gene TRBJ2-3; possible D gene TRBD1, 5 bases. The TCR originated in a male donor with early-stage non-small cell lung cancer. The specimen was normal lung tissue next to the tumor, collected at surgery. The CDR3 bases are TGTGCCATCAGTGAGTCGACAGGCACAGATACGCAGTATTTT. Translation gives CAISESTGTDTQYF.